Shown below are 18 T cell receptor beta chains from a single sample sequenced in a study of T cells expressing NK-cell markers. TCRdb re-called the 5' RACE reads; every CDR3 protein appears as one record, without DNA. The ten top clones account for around 4.9%, within a sample of 300,000 to 450,000 distinct CDR3 sequences. Sequenced material: blood T cells: a sorted CD56 or NKG2C T cell subset, CD4+ or CD8+ T cells, or bulk PBMC T cells (not recorded which). These receptors were taken from a man between 18 and 69 years old in good health.

J is TRBJ2-7 and V is TRBV20-1; TCRdb calls TRBD1, which cannot be checked without DNA. This CDR3 is built from 14 residues. In germline, CDR1 is DFQATT, CDR2 SNEGSKA (reference sequence). CDR3 protein: CSASARGGTEEQYF.

The rearrangement joins TRBV5-5 to TRBJ2-3; lacking DNA, the TRBD2 call made by TCRdb goes unchecked. Germline CDR1 reads SGHKS; CDR2 reads YYEKEE (reference sequence). The CDR3 consists of 16 residues. The CDR3 reads CASRFQAGLSTDTQYF.

The chain recombines TRBV7-8 with TRBJ1-1. This CDR3 is built from 13 residues. Germline-derived CDR1 and CDR2 are SGHVS and FQNEAQ. The CDR3 protein is CASSLGASGEAFF.

The rearrangement links TRBV5-4 to TRBJ2-1; the TRBD2 assignment by TCRdb is unverifiable without DNA. Germline CDR1 reads SGHNT; CDR2 reads YYREEE (reference sequence). This CDR3 region has 15 residues. The CDR3 protein is CASTARQSSYNEQFF.

The V gene is TRBV18, the J gene TRBJ2-1. Per the germline V gene, CDR1 is KGHSH and CDR2 is LQKENI. This CDR3 has 13 amino acids. The CDR3 loop reads CASSPLNSNEQFF.

This chain links TRBV2 with TRBJ2-7; TCRdb picks TRBD1, but there is no DNA to check that call. The CDR3 length is 15 residues. From germline, CDR1 is SNHLY and CDR2 FYNNEI. The CDR3 sequence is CASRGRQEISYEQYF.

The rearrangement joins TRBV20-1 to TRBJ1-5. Per the germline V gene, CDR1 is DFQATT and CDR2 is SNEGSKA (reference sequence). CDR3 length: 12 residues. This CDR3 is CSASDGNQPQHF.

V and J are TRBV18 and TRBJ1-4; the D gene TCRdb calls, TRBD1, cannot be checked with no DNA. The CDR3 consists of 15 residues. Germline values: CDR1 KGHSH, CDR2 LQKENI. This chain's CDR3 is CASSFGTGRNEKLFF.

The V gene is TRBV20-1, the J gene TRBJ1-1; TCRdb designates TRBD1, a call that cannot be tested without DNA. The germline V gene has CDR1 DFQATT and CDR2 SNEGSKA (reference sequence). This CDR3 has 16 amino acids. CDR3 region: CSARKITGDLNTEAFF.

The chain links TRBV20-1 to TRBJ2-5; the D call from TCRdb, TRBD1, cannot be confirmed without DNA. The V gene's germline CDR1 is DFQATT and CDR2 SNEGSKA (reference sequence). The CDR3 has 14 residues. Here the CDR3 reads CSGRQPLRRETQYF.

The rearrangement joins TRBV5-1 to TRBJ2-7. Germline CDR1 is SGHRS and CDR2 is YFSETQ. There are 12 residues in the CDR3. The CDR3 loop is CASKGTHGVQYF. Full variable domain (rest looked up from reference TRBV5-1 and TRBJ2-7): KAGVTQTPRYLIKTRGQQVTLSCSPISGHRSVSWYQQTPGQGLQFLFEYFSETQRNKGNFPGRFSGRQFSNSRSEMNVSTLELGDSALYLCASKGTHGVQYFGPGTRLTVT.

J is TRBJ1-2 and V is TRBV7-9. CDR3 length: 13 residues. The V gene's germline CDR1 is SEHNR and CDR2 FQNEAQ (reference sequence). The CDR3: CASSLTISGGYTF.

The chain uses TRBV12-3 or TRBV12-4 and TRBJ1-1; the TCRdb call, TRBD1, lacks DNA for checking. The CDR3 consists of 13 residues. Here the CDR3 reads CASRRGPVVEAFF.

The chain carries TRBV12-3 or TRBV12-4 and TRBJ1-3; as DNA is missing, the TRBD1 call by TCRdb cannot be tested. CDR3 size: 14 residues. Here the CDR3 reads CASTRGNSGNTIYF.

The rearrangement joins TRBV19 to TRBJ2-1; the TRBD1 assignment by TCRdb is unverifiable without DNA. CDR1 is LNHDA, CDR2 SQIVND, per germline (reference sequence). The CDR3 has 13 amino acids. The CDR3 protein is CASSWQGKGEQFF.

V gene TRBV18 combines with J gene TRBJ1-5. The CDR3 loop spans 13 amino acids. From germline, CDR1 is KGHSH and CDR2 LQKENI. The CDR3 protein is CASSPPAGQPQHF. Variable domain in full (rest from reference TRBV18 and TRBJ1-5): NAGVMQNPRHLVRRRGQEARLRCSPMKGHSHVYWYRQLPEEGLKFMVYLQKENIIDESGMPKERFSAEFPKEGPSILRIQQVVRGDSAAYFCASSPPAGQPQHFGDGTRLSIL.

J is TRBJ2-6 and V is TRBV6-1; without DNA, the TCRdb call of TRBD1 cannot be checked. The CDR3 extends over 15 amino acids. Germline loops: CDR1 MNHNS, CDR2 SASEGT. This CDR3 reads CASRGGSTGANVLTF.

V is TRBV12-3 or TRBV12-4 and J is TRBJ2-2; TCRdb's D gene call, TRBD2, goes unchecked for lack of DNA. There are 16 residues in the CDR3. The chain's CDR3 is CASSSLTAANTGELFF.